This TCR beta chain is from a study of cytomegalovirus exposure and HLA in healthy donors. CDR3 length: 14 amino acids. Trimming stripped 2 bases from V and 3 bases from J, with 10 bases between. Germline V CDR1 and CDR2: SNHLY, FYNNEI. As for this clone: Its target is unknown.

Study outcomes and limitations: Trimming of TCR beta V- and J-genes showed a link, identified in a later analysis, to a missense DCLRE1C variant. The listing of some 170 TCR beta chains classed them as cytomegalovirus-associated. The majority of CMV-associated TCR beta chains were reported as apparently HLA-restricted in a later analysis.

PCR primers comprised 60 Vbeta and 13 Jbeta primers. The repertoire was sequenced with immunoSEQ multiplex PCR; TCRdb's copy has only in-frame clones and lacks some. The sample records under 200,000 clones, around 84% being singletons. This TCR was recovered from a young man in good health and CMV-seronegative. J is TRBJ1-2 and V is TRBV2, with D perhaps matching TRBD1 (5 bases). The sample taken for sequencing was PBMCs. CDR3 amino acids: CASSEQGRDYGYTF. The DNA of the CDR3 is TGTGCCAGCAGTGAACAGGGTAGGGACTATGGCTACACCTTC.